This T cell receptor beta chain derives from a study of neoadjuvant anti-PD-1 for oral cavity cancer. Across the study: Patients without progression received a fourth nivolumab dose around day 43, then surgical resection on days 50-56. Study outcomes and limitations: TCR analyses covered only a few patients per response group. Non-responders to neoadjuvant nivolumab had significantly more clonal PBMC T cells than responders.

About this clone: The antigen is undetermined.

Using immunoSEQ multiplex PCR, the repertoire was profiled, and TCRdb retains in-frame clones only, with some absent. Of tens of thousands of clones detected, around 82% appear once; the ten largest clones hold roughly 3.4%. V dropped 2 bases and J dropped 6; count of bases not matched to a gene: 5. Germline CDR1 is MNHEY and CDR2 is SVGAGI. This CDR3 is built from 16 residues. Sequencing used PBMCs, obtained before nivolumab (anti-PD-1) treatment. The chain has TRBV6-5 and TRBJ2-2; the match to TRBD1 covers 11 bases. The clonotype comes from a person aged 40 to 85 with oral cavity squamous cell carcinoma. The CDR3 coding sequence is TGTGCCAGCAGTTACGGACAGGGGGCTTGGTCCGGGGAGCTGTTTTTT. Amino acid sequence: CASSYGQGAWSGELFF.